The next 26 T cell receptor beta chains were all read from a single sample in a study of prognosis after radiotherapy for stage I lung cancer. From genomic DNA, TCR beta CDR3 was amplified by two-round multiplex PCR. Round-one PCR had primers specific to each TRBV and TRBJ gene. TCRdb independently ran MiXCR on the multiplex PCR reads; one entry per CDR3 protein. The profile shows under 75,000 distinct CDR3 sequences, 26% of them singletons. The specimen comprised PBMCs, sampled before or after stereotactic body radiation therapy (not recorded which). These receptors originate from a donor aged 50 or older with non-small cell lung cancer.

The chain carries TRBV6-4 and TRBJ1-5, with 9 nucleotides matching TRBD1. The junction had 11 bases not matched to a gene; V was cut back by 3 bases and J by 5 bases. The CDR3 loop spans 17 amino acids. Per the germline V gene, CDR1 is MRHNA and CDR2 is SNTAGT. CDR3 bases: TGTGCCAGCAGTGAAAGGTTAGGACAGGGGATTCATCAGCCCCAGCATTTT. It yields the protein CASSERLGQGIHQPQHF.

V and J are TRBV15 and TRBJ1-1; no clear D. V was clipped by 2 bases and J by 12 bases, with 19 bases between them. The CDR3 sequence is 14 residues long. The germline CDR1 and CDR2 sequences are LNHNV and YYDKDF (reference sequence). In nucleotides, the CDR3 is TGTGCCACCAGCAGAAATAAGGACGTCTCAGGTACTTTCTTT. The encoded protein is CATSRNKDVSGTFF.

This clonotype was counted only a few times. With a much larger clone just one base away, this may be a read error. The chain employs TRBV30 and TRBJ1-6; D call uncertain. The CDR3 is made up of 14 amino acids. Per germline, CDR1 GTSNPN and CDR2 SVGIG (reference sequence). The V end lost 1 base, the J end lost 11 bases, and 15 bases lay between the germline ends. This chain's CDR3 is CAWSAGVRNPPLHF. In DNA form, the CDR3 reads TGTGCCTGGAGTGCCGGCGTCCGAAATCCACCCCTCCACTTT.

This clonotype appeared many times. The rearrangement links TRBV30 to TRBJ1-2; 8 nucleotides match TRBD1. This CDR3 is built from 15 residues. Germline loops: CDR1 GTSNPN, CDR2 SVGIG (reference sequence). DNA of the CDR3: TGTGCTGTTGGGACAGGCCCTAAAGAAACCTATGGCTACACCTTC. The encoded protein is CAVGTGPKETYGYTF.

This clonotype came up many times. The DNA of the CDR3 is TGTGCCAGCAGTATATCCGCATTGAACACTGAAGCTTTCTTT. Residues: CASSISALNTEAFF. The chain links TRBV6-1 to TRBJ1-1; D is ambiguous. The CDR3 has 14 residues. CDR1 and CDR2 from the germline V gene are MNHNS and SASEGT. Trimming removed 5 bases at V and 0 bases at J, with 10 bases between.

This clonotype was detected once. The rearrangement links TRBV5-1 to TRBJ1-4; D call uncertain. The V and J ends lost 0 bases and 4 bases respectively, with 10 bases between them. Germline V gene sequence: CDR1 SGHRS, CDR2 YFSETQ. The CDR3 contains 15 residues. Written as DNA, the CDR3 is TGCGCCAGCAGCTTGGTGGCTGGTAATAATGAAAAACTGTTTTTT. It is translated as CASSLVAGNNEKLFF.

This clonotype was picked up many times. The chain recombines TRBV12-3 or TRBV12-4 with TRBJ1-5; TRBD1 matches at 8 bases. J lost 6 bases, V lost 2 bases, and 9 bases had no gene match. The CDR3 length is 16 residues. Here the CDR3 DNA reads TGTGCCAGCAGTTTAAGGGCTTCAGGGGGCCCTCAGCCCCAGCATTTT. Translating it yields CASSLRASGGPQPQHF.

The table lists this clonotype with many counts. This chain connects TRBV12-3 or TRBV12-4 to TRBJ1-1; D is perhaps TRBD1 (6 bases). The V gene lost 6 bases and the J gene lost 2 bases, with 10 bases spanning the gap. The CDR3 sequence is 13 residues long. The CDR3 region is CASREGVNTEAFF. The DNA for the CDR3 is TGTGCCAGCAGGGAGGGGGTAAACACTGAAGCTTTCTTT.

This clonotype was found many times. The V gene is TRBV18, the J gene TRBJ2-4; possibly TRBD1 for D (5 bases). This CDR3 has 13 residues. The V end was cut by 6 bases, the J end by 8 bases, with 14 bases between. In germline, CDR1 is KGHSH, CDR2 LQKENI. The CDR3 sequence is CASSTQGTDIQYF. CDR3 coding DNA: TGTGCCAGCTCCACGCAGGGAACGGACATTCAGTACTTC.

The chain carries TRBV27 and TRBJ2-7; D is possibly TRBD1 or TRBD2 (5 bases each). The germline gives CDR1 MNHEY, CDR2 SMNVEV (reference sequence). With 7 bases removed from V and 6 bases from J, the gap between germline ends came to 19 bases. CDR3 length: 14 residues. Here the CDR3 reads CASMRAGATGEQYF. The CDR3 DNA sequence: TGTGCCAGCATGCGAGCCGGGGCTACCGGCGAGCAGTACTTC.

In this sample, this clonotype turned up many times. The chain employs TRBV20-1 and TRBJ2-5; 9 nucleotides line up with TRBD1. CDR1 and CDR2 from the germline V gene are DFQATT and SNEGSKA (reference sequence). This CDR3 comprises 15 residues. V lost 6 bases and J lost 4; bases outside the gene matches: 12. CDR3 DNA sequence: TGCAGTGCAAATTACGGGACAGGGTGGGGAGAGACCCAGTACTTC. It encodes CSANYGTGWGETQYF.

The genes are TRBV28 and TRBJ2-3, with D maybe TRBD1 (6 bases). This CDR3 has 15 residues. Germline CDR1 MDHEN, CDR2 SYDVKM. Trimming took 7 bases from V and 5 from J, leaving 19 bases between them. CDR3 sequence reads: CASTSPGTGKDTQYF. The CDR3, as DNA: TGTGCCAGCACTTCCCCCGGCACAGGGAAAGATACGCAGTATTTT.

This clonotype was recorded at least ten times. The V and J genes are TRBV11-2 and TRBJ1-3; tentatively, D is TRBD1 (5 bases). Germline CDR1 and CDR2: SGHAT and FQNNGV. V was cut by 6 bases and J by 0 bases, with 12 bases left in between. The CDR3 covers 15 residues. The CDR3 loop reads CASSDSSFSGNTIYF. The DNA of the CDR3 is TGTGCCAGCAGTGACAGCTCTTTCTCTGGAAACACCATATATTTT. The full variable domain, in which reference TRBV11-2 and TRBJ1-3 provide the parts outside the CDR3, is EAGVAQSPRYKIIEKRQSVAFWCNPISGHATLYWYQQILGQGPKLLIQFQNNGVVDDSQLPKDRFSAERLKGVDSTLKIQPAKLEDSAVYLCASSDSSFSGNTIYFGEGSWLTVV.

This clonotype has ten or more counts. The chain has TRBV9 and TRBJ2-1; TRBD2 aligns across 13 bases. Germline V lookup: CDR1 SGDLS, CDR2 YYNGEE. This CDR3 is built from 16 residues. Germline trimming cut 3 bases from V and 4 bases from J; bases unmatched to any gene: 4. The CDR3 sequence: CASSGRGLAGYNEQFF. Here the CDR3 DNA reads TGTGCCAGCAGCGGGAGGGGACTAGCGGGGTACAATGAGCAGTTCTTC.

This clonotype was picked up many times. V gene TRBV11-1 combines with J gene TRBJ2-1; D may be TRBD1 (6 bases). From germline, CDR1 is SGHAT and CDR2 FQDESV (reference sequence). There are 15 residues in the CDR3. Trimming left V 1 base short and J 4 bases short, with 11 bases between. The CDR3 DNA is TGTGCCAGCAGCTTAGATGGACAGCCGTACAATGAGCAGTTCTTC. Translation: CASSLDGQPYNEQFF.

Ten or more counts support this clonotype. DNA for the CDR3: TGTGCCAGCAGTTTACAGGTTTGGGGCTACACCTTC. Translating it yields CASSLQVWGYTF. The chain joins TRBV12-3 or TRBV12-4 to TRBJ1-2; D ambiguous. CDR3 size: 12 residues. The V gene lost 2 bases and the J gene lost 8 bases, with 9 bases spanning the gap.

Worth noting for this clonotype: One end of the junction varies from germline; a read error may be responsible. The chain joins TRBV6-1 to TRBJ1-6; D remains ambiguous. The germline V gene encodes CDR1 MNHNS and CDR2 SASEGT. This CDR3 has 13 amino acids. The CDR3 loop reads CASIQTGNSPLRF. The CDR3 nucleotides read TGTGCCAGCATCCAGACGGGGAATTCACCCCTCCGCTTT.

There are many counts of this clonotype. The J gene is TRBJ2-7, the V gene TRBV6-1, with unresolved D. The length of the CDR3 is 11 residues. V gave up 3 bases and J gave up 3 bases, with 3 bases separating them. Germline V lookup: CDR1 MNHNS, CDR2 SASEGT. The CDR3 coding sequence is TGTGCCAGCAGTGACAACTACGAGCAGTACTTC. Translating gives CASSDNYEQYF.

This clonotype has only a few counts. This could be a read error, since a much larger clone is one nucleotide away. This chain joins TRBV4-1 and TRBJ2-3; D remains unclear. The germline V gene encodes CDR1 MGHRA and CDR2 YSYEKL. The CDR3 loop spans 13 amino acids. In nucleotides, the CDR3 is TGCACCAGCAGCCAAGAGTTAACAGATACGCAGTATTTT. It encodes CTSSQELTDTQYF.

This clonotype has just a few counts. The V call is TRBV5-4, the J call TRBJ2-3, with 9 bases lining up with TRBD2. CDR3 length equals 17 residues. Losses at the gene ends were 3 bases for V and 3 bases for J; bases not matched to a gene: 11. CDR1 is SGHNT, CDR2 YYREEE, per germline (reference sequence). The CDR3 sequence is CASSSSGGPLSTDTQYF. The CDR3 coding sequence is TGTGCCAGCAGCTCCAGCGGGGGGCCACTCTCGACAGATACGCAGTATTTT.

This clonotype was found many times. CDR3 DNA sequence: TGTGCCAGCACCCAAGGGACAGCCACTGGAAACACCATATATTTT. Translated, it gives CASTQGTATGNTIYF. This chain uses TRBV6-1 with TRBJ1-3; 7 bases are a match to TRBD1. Germline V CDR1 and CDR2: MNHNS, SASEGT. After removal of 7 bases from V and 2 bases from J, the junction contained 8 bases not matched to a gene. The length of the CDR3 is 15 residues.

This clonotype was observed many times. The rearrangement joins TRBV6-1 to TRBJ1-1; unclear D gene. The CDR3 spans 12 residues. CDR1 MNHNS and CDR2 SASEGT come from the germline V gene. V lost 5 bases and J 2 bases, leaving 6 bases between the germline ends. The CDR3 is CASSRHNTEAFF. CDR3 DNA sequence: TGTGCCAGCAGTCGACATAACACTGAAGCTTTCTTT.

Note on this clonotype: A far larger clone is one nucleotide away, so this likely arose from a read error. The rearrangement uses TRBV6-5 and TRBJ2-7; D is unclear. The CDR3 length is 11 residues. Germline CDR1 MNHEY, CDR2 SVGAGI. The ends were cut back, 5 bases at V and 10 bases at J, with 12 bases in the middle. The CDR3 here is CASSMSLDQYF. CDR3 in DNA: TGTGCCAGCAGTATGAGTCTCGATCAGTACTTC.

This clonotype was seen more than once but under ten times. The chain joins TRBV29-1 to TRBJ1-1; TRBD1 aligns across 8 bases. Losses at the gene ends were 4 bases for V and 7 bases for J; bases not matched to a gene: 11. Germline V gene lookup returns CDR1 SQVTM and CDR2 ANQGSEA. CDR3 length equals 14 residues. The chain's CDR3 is CSVAPGTGPLEAFF. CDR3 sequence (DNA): TGCAGCGTTGCCCCCGGGACAGGCCCTCTTGAAGCTTTCTTT.

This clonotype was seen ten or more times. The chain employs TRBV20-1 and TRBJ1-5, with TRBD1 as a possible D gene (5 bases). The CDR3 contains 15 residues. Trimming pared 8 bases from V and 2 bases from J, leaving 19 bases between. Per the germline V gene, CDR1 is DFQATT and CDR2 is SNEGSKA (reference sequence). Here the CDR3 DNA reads TGCAGTTCCCCGGCGGGGGTAGGAGGCAATCAGCCCCAGCATTTT. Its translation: CSSPAGVGGNQPQHF.

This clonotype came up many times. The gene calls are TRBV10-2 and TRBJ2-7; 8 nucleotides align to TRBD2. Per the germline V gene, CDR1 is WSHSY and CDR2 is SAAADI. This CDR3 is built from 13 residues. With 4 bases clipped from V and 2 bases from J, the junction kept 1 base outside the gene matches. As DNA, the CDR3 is TGCGCCAGCAGTGCGGGGGGGCCCTACGAGCAGTACTTC. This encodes CASSAGGPYEQYF.